Listed below are T cell receptor beta chains from one sample, sequenced in a study of T cell responses to AZD1222 COVID-19 vaccine. Sequencing was performed with immunoSEQ multiplex PCR; in TCRdb, only in-frame clones are kept and a portion is missing. The table lists approximately 97,000 clones, around 93% of them singletons, with 6% to 9% in the top ten. The material was peripheral blood, obtained on day 0 of AZD1222 vaccination. These receptors all come from an adult in good health. CDR3s include the opening cysteine and the closing phenylalanine or tryptophan. Each record gives: clone size, J gene, V gene, D gene, CDR3 protein, CDR3 DNA. A D gene is named only where the DNA matches it firmly. Size tells how often a clone was seen (once, few, many) or the class of an expanded clone, and some rows leave it out.

clone size: -; J gene: TRBJ2-6; V gene: TRBV27; D gene: -; CDR3 protein: CASRGSGANVLTF; CDR3 DNA: TGTGCCAGCAGAGGCTCTGGGGCCAACGTCCTGACTTTC
clone size: -; J gene: TRBJ1-2; V gene: TRBV6-1; D gene: -; CDR3 protein: CASSEEGGGDGYTF; CDR3 DNA: TGTGCCAGCAGTGAAGAGGGGGGAGGTGATGGCTACACCTTC
clone size: -; J gene: TRBJ1-2; V gene: TRBV11-3; D gene: -; CDR3 protein: CASSSTGSGGYTF; CDR3 DNA: TGTGCCAGCAGCTCAACAGGGTCTGGAGGCTACACCTTC
clone size: large; J gene: TRBJ2-3; V gene: TRBV2; D gene: -; CDR3 protein: CASSEERGAGDTQYF; CDR3 DNA: TGTGCCAGCAGTGAGGAGAGGGGAGCTGGAGATACGCAGTATTTT
clone size: once; J gene: TRBJ2-3; V gene: TRBV7-9; D gene: TRBD2; CDR3 protein: CASSGLAEETDTQYF; CDR3 DNA: TGTGCCAGCAGCGGACTAGCGGAAGAGACAGATACGCAGTATTTT
clone size: few; J gene: TRBJ2-1; V gene: TRBV10-2; D gene: TRBD2; CDR3 protein: CASSEPGLAGYNEQFF; CDR3 DNA: TGCGCCAGCAGTGAGCCGGGACTAGCGGGCTACAATGAGCAGTTCTTC
clone size: -; J gene: TRBJ1-3; V gene: TRBV5-1; D gene: -; CDR3 protein: CASSFATRDTIYF; CDR3 DNA: TGCGCCAGCAGCTTCGCCACCAGGGACACCATATATTTT
clone size: -; J gene: TRBJ1-2; V gene: TRBV5-1; D gene: -; CDR3 protein: CASSAREDNYGYTF; CDR3 DNA: TGCGCCAGCAGCGCCAGGGAAGACAACTATGGCTACACCTTC
clone size: -; J gene: TRBJ1-1; V gene: TRBV9; D gene: -; CDR3 protein: CASSHRDVTNTEAFF; CDR3 DNA: TGTGCCAGCAGCCACCGGGACGTTACGAACACTGAAGCTTTCTTT
clone size: once; J gene: TRBJ2-7; V gene: TRBV5-1; D gene: -; CDR3 protein: CASSLETDRYSYEQYF; CDR3 DNA: TGCGCCAGCAGCTTGGAGACGGACCGCTACTCCTACGAGCAGTACTTC
clone size: -; J gene: TRBJ1-2; V gene: TRBV27; D gene: -; CDR3 protein: CASSPRGGDGYTF; CDR3 DNA: TGTGCCAGCAGTCCGCGGGGAGGCGATGGCTACACCTTC
clone size: -; J gene: TRBJ2-3; V gene: TRBV11-2; D gene: TRBD2; CDR3 protein: CASSLAGGPWDTQYF; CDR3 DNA: TGTGCCAGCAGCTTAGCGGGGGGGCCGTGGGATACGCAGTATTTT
clone size: -; J gene: TRBJ1-1; V gene: TRBV19; D gene: -; CDR3 protein: CASSIRRDTEAFF; CDR3 DNA: TGTGCCAGTAGTATACGGAGGGACACTGAAGCTTTCTTT
clone size: -; J gene: TRBJ2-1; V gene: TRBV24-1; D gene: TRBD1; CDR3 protein: CATGAGGDRVEQFF; CDR3 DNA: TGTGCCACCGGGGCAGGTGGGGACAGAGTTGAGCAGTTCTTC
clone size: -; J gene: TRBJ1-1; V gene: TRBV9; D gene: TRBD1; CDR3 protein: CASRNLGTGNTEAFF; CDR3 DNA: TGTGCCAGCAGAAACCTCGGGACAGGGAACACTGAAGCTTTCTTT
clone size: once; J gene: TRBJ2-7; V gene: TRBV7-6; D gene: TRBD1; CDR3 protein: CASSLARGRGSYEQYF; CDR3 DNA: TGTGCCAGCAGCTTAGCAAGGGGGCGCGGGTCCTACGAGCAGTACTTC
clone size: once; J gene: TRBJ1-4; V gene: TRBV27; D gene: -; CDR3 protein: CASSLLSRTAPTNEKLFF; CDR3 DNA: TGTGCCAGCAGTTTATTATCCCGGACAGCGCCAACTAATGAAAAACTGTTTTTT
clone size: -; J gene: TRBJ2-1; V gene: TRBV7-3; D gene: TRBD1; CDR3 protein: CASSRDRGLHEQFF; CDR3 DNA: TGTGCCAGCAGCCGGGACAGGGGGCTTCATGAGCAGTTCTTC
clone size: -; J gene: TRBJ1-6; V gene: TRBV27; D gene: -; CDR3 protein: CASSTRQDSPLHF; CDR3 DNA: TGTGCCAGCAGTACTAGACAGGATTCACCCCTCCACTTT
clone size: -; J gene: TRBJ2-6; V gene: TRBV27; D gene: -; CDR3 protein: CASSLSRELSVNVLTF; CDR3 DNA: TGTGCCAGCAGTTTGAGTCGAGAGCTCTCGGTCAACGTCCTGACTTTC
clone size: -; J gene: TRBJ1-3; V gene: TRBV15; D gene: -; CDR3 protein: CATSREGSLSGNTIYF; CDR3 DNA: TGTGCCACCAGCAGAGAAGGGAGTCTCTCTGGAAACACCATATATTTT
clone size: -; J gene: TRBJ1-4; V gene: TRBV19; D gene: -; CDR3 protein: CASQSWDEKLFF; CDR3 DNA: TGTGCCAGCCAGTCTTGGGATGAAAAACTGTTTTTT
clone size: -; J gene: TRBJ2-5; V gene: TRBV4-3; D gene: TRBD2; CDR3 protein: CASSQGGNAGVRETQYF; CDR3 DNA: TGCGCCAGCAGCCAAGGAGGCAATGCGGGGGTTCGAGAGACCCAGTACTTC
clone size: -; J gene: TRBJ1-4; V gene: TRBV6-5; D gene: -; CDR3 protein: CATTTTGNAWLFF; CDR3 DNA: TGTGCCACCACTACCACAGGGAATGCGTGGCTGTTTTTT
clone size: -; J gene: TRBJ1-2; V gene: TRBV28; D gene: TRBD1; CDR3 protein: CASSSHPGQGNYGYTF; CDR3 DNA: TGTGCCAGCAGCTCTCATCCGGGACAGGGCAACTATGGCTACACCTTC
clone size: -; J gene: TRBJ2-1; V gene: TRBV30; D gene: -; CDR3 protein: CAWTVERSEQFF; CDR3 DNA: TGTGCCTGGACTGTGGAACGCAGTGAGCAGTTCTTC
clone size: -; J gene: TRBJ2-5; V gene: TRBV7-3; D gene: -; CDR3 protein: CASSLYGQETQYF; CDR3 DNA: TGTGCCAGCAGCTTATATGGGCAAGAGACCCAGTACTTC
clone size: -; J gene: TRBJ2-7; V gene: TRBV7-9; D gene: TRBD1; CDR3 protein: CASSRQGYEQYF; CDR3 DNA: TGTGCCAGCAGCAGACAGGGGTACGAGCAGTACTTC
clone size: -; J gene: TRBJ1-3; V gene: TRBV25-1; D gene: -; CDR3 protein: CASSESLGFSGNTIYF; CDR3 DNA: TGTGCCAGCAGTGAATCCCTGGGATTCTCTGGAAACACCATATATTTT
clone size: -; J gene: TRBJ2-7; V gene: TRBV9; D gene: -; CDR3 protein: CASSARGGDTYEQYF; CDR3 DNA: TGTGCCAGCAGCGCCCGGGGAGGGGACACCTACGAGCAGTACTTC
clone size: -; J gene: TRBJ2-1; V gene: TRBV28; D gene: -; CDR3 protein: CASTGADLYNEQFF; CDR3 DNA: TGTGCCAGCACAGGAGCGGATTTATACAATGAGCAGTTCTTC
clone size: once; J gene: TRBJ2-3; V gene: TRBV5-1; D gene: TRBD2; CDR3 protein: CASSASGAGTDTQYF; CDR3 DNA: TGCGCCAGCAGCGCTAGCGGGGCTGGCACAGATACGCAGTATTTT
clone size: -; J gene: TRBJ2-1; V gene: TRBV7-2; D gene: -; CDR3 protein: CASRPLAIPYNEQFF; CDR3 DNA: TGTGCCAGCAGACCTCTAGCGATCCCCTACAATGAGCAGTTCTTC
clone size: -; J gene: TRBJ1-2; V gene: TRBV6-1; D gene: -; CDR3 protein: CASSDSGNNYGYTF; CDR3 DNA: TGTGCCAGCAGTGACAGCGGAAACAACTATGGCTACACCTTC
clone size: -; J gene: TRBJ2-7; V gene: TRBV5-6; D gene: TRBD1; CDR3 protein: CASSYTPWTGMEEQYF; CDR3 DNA: TGTGCCAGCAGTTATACACCCTGGACAGGGATGGAAGAGCAGTACTTC
clone size: -; J gene: TRBJ1-2; V gene: TRBV19; D gene: -; CDR3 protein: CASEARVYGYTF; CDR3 DNA: TGTGCCAGTGAAGCCCGGGTTTATGGCTACACCTTC